This T cell receptor beta chain was obtained from a study of T cells after yellow fever vaccination. Study-wide findings and caveats: Among primary-vaccination clones, most reappeared after the booster, at 95% to 96% for CD4 and around 91% for CD8.

This clonotype was detected ten times or more. Its specificity is not known. Conversion of TCR transcripts into cDNA relied on 5'RACE template switching, which added a universal primer site and UMIs. TCRdb used MiXCR to reprocess the 5' RACE reads, holding one entry per CDR3 protein. The sample consists of roughly 150,000 distinct CDR3 sequences, less than 9% of them appearing once. The sample in question was CD4+ T cells sorted from PBMCs, obtained less than 6 days after the first yellow fever vaccination. This receptor was obtained from a young man who received the YFV17D yellow fever vaccine.

The CDR3 DNA is TGTGCCAGCAGCTTAGGCGGGGCAGGGAGTGAAGCTTTCTTT. The encoded protein is CASSLGGAGSEAFF. J is TRBJ1-1 and V is TRBV7-2; a possible D gene is TRBD1 (5 bases). V was pared by 1 base and J by 7 bases, with 13 bases between. Germline CDR1 SGHTA, CDR2 FQGNSA. There are 14 residues in the CDR3.